The 10 T cell receptor beta chains in this list originate from one sample, sequenced in a study of T-cell memory formation after mild COVID-19 (dated by TCRdb to about 2021). Library preparation was by 5' RACE. The data were produced on an Illumina NovaSeq 6000. The public reads were reanalyzed by TCRdb: fastp trimming at Q25, MiXCR alignment, in-frame beta chains only. Every CDR3 protein is listed once, alongside the most common genes and DNA of its rows. Recorded for this sample are around 320,000 distinct CDR3 sequences; more than 13% of them occurred a single time. 21% of the sample is taken by the ten largest. Sequenced sample: PBMCs or a T cell subset sorted from them (not recorded which). The receptors stem from a man between 18 and 35 years old who had mild COVID-19 (a few samples of this study predate the infection). The sample titles of this study are shuffled in the database, so cell type and time point are left out; the donor was told from shared clones.

The CDR3, as DNA: TGCGCCAGCAGGCACGGGACCGATACGCAGTATTTT. It encodes CASRHGTDTQYF. This sequence joins TRBV4-1 and TRBJ2-3, with D perhaps being TRBD1 or TRBD2 (5 bases each). The germline V gene encodes CDR1 MGHRA and CDR2 YSYEKL. V lost 6 bases and J lost 6, with 10 bases in between. The CDR3 has 12 residues.

The chain uses TRBV5-1 and TRBJ1-4; no firm D call. The germline V gene encodes CDR1 SGHRS and CDR2 YFSETQ. This CDR3 is built from 16 residues. V gave up 0 bases and J gave up 4 bases, with 13 bases separating them. The CDR3: CASSLVSGPVNEKLFF. DNA of the CDR3: TGCGCCAGCAGCTTGGTGTCAGGACCGGTTAATGAAAAACTGTTTTTT.

The rearrangement links TRBV7-2 to TRBJ2-1; 7 bases match TRBD2. There are 16 residues in the CDR3. V lost 5 bases and J lost 6; bases outside the gene matches: 13. Germline V gene sequence: CDR1 SGHTA, CDR2 FQGNSA. The CDR3 sequence is CASSATAGHPLNEQFF. CDR3 nucleotide sequence: TGTGCCAGCAGCGCAACAGCGGGGCATCCTCTCAATGAGCAGTTCTTC.

The chain recombines TRBV7-9 with TRBJ1-6; 8 nucleotides match TRBD1. The CDR3 totals 19 residues. The germline V gene has CDR1 SEHNR and CDR2 FQNEAQ (reference sequence). The V and J ends lost 5 bases and 4 bases, in that order; junction bases with no gene match: 16. The DNA for the CDR3 is TGTGCCAGCAGCGCCCATAGGGGGACCGACAGGGGATATAATTCACCCCTCCACTTT. Its protein product is CASSAHRGTDRGYNSPLHF.

This clonotype was seen a few times. In DNA form, the CDR3 reads TGTGCCAGCAGCCAAGGGACGTACACTGAAGCTTTCTTT. The encoded protein is CASSQGTYTEAFF. The chain couples TRBV4-2 to TRBJ1-1; D uncertain. CDR3 length: 13 amino acids. Germline CDR1 reads LGHNA; CDR2 reads YNFKEQ. The V end was cut by 1 base, the J end by 3 bases, with 6 bases between.

The chain is built from TRBV10-3 and TRBJ1-4; maybe TRBD1 (5 bases). Germline V gene data show CDR1 as ENHRY and CDR2 as SYGVKD. V lost 10 bases and J 0 bases, leaving 15 bases between the germline ends. This CDR3 is built from 15 residues. The CDR3 DNA reads TGTGCCACCAAGACTGGGGGTGCAACTAATGAAAAACTGTTTTTT. Its translation: CATKTGGATNEKLFF.

J is TRBJ1-2 and V is TRBV6-5; a possible D gene is TRBD1 (5 bases). The CDR3 is 13 residues long. The V and J ends lost 4 bases and 8 bases respectively, with 14 bases between them. The germline gives CDR1 MNHEY, CDR2 SVGAGI. The CDR3 protein is CASSFGRADGYTF. CDR3 sequence (DNA): TGTGCCAGCAGTTTTGGCAGGGCGGACGGCTACACCTTC.

This clonotype has a handful of counts. The chain carries TRBV19 and TRBJ2-5, with 10 bases fitting TRBD2. This CDR3 spans 13 amino acids. V lost 8 bases and J lost 4; bases outside the gene matches: 4. Germline CDR1 and CDR2: LNHDA and SQIVND (reference sequence). CDR3 region: CASSTSGLETQYF. CDR3 sequence (DNA): TGTGCCAGTTCGACTAGCGGGTTAGAGACCCAGTACTTC.

This clonotype was recorded a few times. The chain joins TRBV4-1 to TRBJ1-6; possible D gene TRBD1, 6 bases. V was trimmed by 3 bases and J by 7 bases, leaving 16 bases between them. Germline assignment: CDR1 MGHRA and CDR2 YSYEKL. The CDR3 is 16 residues long. The CDR3 sequence is CASSHGQGLGNSPLHF. In nucleotides, the CDR3 is TGCGCCAGCAGCCACGGTCAGGGGCTCGGAAATTCACCCCTCCACTTT.

This chain joins TRBV15 and TRBJ2-7; D remains ambiguous. The CDR3 contains 17 residues. The germline V gene has CDR1 LNHNV and CDR2 YYDKDF (reference sequence). Trimming cost V 1 base and J 0 bases, with 16 bases left between them. CDR3 region: CATSRALVATSSYEQYV. The CDR3 region has the DNA TGTGCCACCAGCAGAGCTCTAGTTGCTACGAGCTCCTACGAGCAGTACGTC.